This T cell receptor (beta chain) stems from a study of blood T cell repertoires in COVID-19. Across the whole study: Spain, Italy and the United States supplied samples that represented acute and convalescent COVID-19. From T cells, B-cell-depleted T cells, or PBMCs came the material, which was cDNA or gDNA.

The CDR3 sequence is 15 residues long. Trimming removed 4 bases from V and 5 bases from J; junction bases left unmatched: 5. The germline gives CDR1 SGHKS, CDR2 YYEKEE (reference sequence). Per the study methods: Amplifying reference gene primers gave estimates of nucleated cell counts. Method: immunoSEQ multiplex PCR; TCRdb's copy keeps in-frame clones and lacks some. V, J and clone size reflect that table, while D and trimming were determined from the DNA. The sample lists a few hundred thousand clones; roughly 88% were seen once. The receptor comes from a woman in her forties or fifties with active or convalescent COVID-19. This chain links TRBV5-5 with TRBJ1-5; 11 bases match TRBD1. The sequenced material came from peripheral blood. The CDR3: CASSQGQGVDQPQHF. The CDR3 nucleotides read TGTGCCAGCAGCCAGGGACAGGGGGTCGATCAGCCCCAGCATTTT.